A selection of T cell receptor beta chains follows, all from one sample in a study of T cells in Graves' hyperthyroidism and ophthalmopathy. TCRdb redid the calling of the multiplex PCR reads with MiXCR, one entry per CDR3 protein. The table has around 300,000 distinct CDR3 sequences, roughly an eighth seen once. Input material: blood. All receptors come from a woman aged 40 to 55 with Graves' ophthalmopathy. CDR3s include the opening cysteine and the closing phenylalanine or tryptophan. A D gene is named only where the DNA matches it firmly. Part of the rows lack a size; the others show once, few, many or a class for expanded clones.

d_gene: TRBD1
v_gene: TRBV29-1
abundance: many
j_gene: TRBJ1-5
CDR3aa: CSVTETGINQPQHF
CDR3nt: TGCAGCGTAACCGAGACAGGGATAAATCAGCCCCAGCATTTT

d_gene: -
v_gene: TRBV20-1
abundance: many
j_gene: TRBJ1-5
CDR3aa: CSAREDNNQPQHF
CDR3nt: TGCAGTGCTAGAGAGGATAACAATCAGCCCCAGCATTTT

d_gene: TRBD2
v_gene: TRBV27
abundance: many
j_gene: TRBJ2-7
CDR3aa: CASSLGGGGTYEQYF
CDR3nt: TGTGCCAGCAGTTTAGGTGGCGGGGGAACCTACGAGCAGTACTTC

d_gene: -
v_gene: TRBV3-1
abundance: many
j_gene: TRBJ2-3
CDR3aa: CASSLNMGVDTQYF
CDR3nt: TGTGCCAGCAGCCTCAATATGGGGGTGGATACGCAGTATTTT

d_gene: TRBD1
v_gene: TRBV7-2
abundance: many
j_gene: TRBJ2-3
CDR3aa: CASSSKQLRGPISPLDTDTQYF
CDR3nt: TGTGCCAGCAGCTCAAAACAGTTGAGGGGGCCCATAAGTCCGTTGGACACAGATACGCAGTATTTT

d_gene: -
v_gene: TRBV6-6
abundance: many
j_gene: TRBJ2-2
CDR3aa: CASSYGDTGELFF
CDR3nt: TGTGCCAGCAGTTACGGAGACACCGGGGAGCTGTTTTTT

d_gene: -
v_gene: TRBV29-1
abundance: many
j_gene: TRBJ2-1
CDR3aa: CSAQQDSYNEQFF
CDR3nt: TGCAGCGCTCAGCAGGACAGCTACAATGAGCAGTTCTTC

d_gene: TRBD1
v_gene: TRBV18
abundance: -
j_gene: TRBJ2-3
CDR3aa: CASSPGTGRGTDTQYF
CDR3nt: TGTGCCAGCTCACCAGGGACAGGGCGGGGCACAGATACGCAGTATTTT

d_gene: -
v_gene: TRBV7-8
abundance: few
j_gene: TRBJ2-1
CDR3aa: CASTLLLDGDEQFF
CDR3nt: TGTGCCAGCACCCTTTTACTAGATGGCGATGAGCAGTTCTTC

d_gene: TRBD2
v_gene: TRBV28
abundance: -
j_gene: TRBJ2-1
CDR3aa: CASSLGTSVDEQFF
CDR3nt: TGTGCCAGCTCGTTGGGGACTAGCGTCGATGAGCAGTTCTTC

d_gene: TRBD2
v_gene: TRBV20-1
abundance: many
j_gene: TRBJ2-7
CDR3aa: CSARDLGGYYEQYF
CDR3nt: TGCAGTGCTAGAGATCTGGGGGGGTACTACGAGCAGTACTTC

d_gene: -
v_gene: TRBV3-1
abundance: few
j_gene: TRBJ1-1
CDR3aa: CASRDTGTYNTEAFF
CDR3nt: TGTGCCAGCAGAGACACCGGGACATATAACACTGAAGCTTTCTTT

d_gene: TRBD2
v_gene: TRBV7-6
abundance: few
j_gene: TRBJ2-3
CDR3aa: CASSPRLAPNITDTQYF
CDR3nt: TGTGCCAGCAGCCCCCGACTAGCTCCAAACATTACAGATACGCAGTATTTT

d_gene: -
v_gene: TRBV6-1
abundance: many
j_gene: TRBJ1-2
CDR3aa: CASSPLYGYTF
CDR3nt: TGTGCCAGCAGCCCGCTCTATGGCTACACCTTC